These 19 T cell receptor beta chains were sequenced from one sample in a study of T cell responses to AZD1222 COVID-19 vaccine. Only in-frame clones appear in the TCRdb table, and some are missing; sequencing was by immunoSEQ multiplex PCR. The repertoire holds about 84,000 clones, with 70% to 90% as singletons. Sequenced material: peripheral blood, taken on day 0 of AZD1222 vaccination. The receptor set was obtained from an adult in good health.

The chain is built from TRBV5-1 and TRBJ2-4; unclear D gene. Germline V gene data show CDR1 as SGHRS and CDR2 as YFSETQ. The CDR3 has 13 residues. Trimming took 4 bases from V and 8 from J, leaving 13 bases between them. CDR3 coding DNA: TGCGCCAGCAGCCCTCTCCCAGGCCACATTCAGTACTTC. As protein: CASSPLPGHIQYF. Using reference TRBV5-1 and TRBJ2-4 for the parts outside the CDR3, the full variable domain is KAGVTQTPRYLIKTRGQQVTLSCSPISGHRSVSWYQQTPGQGLQFLFEYFSETQRNKGNFPGRFSGRQFSNSRSEMNVSTLELGDSALYLCASSPLPGHIQYFGAGTRLSVL.

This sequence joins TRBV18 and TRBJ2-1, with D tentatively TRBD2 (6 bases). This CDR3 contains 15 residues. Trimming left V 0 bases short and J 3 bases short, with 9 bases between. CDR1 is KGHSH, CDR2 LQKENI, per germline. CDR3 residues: CASSPPSRDYNEQFF. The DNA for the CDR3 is TGTGCCAGCTCACCACCGTCGCGGGACTACAATGAGCAGTTCTTC.

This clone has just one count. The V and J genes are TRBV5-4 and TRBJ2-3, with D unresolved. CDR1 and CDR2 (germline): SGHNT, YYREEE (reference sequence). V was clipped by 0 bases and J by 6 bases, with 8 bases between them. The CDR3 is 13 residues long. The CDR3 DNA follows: TGTGCCAGCAGCTTGGACAGTTCGGATACGCAGTATTTT. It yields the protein CASSLDSSDTQYF.

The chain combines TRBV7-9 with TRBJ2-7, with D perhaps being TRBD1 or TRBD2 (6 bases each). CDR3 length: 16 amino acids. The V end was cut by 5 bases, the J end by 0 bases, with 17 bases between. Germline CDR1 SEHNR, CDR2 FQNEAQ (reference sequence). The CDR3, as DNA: TGTGCCAGCAGCGCCAGGGGAGCGGGCCGCTCCTACGAGCAGTACTTC. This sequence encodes CASSARGAGRSYEQYF.

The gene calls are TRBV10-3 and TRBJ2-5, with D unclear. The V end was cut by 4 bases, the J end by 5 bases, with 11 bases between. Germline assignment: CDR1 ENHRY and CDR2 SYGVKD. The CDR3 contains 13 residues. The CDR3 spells CAISAALEETQYF. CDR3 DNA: TGTGCCATCAGTGCAGCGTTAGAGGAGACCCAGTACTTC.

DNA for the CDR3: TGTGCCAGCAGTCCCTCTTACGGCAGACCCCTGAACTATGGCTACACCTTC. It yields the protein CASSPSYGRPLNYGYTF. The chain joins TRBV27 to TRBJ1-2; D gene ambiguous. The CDR3 contains 17 residues. Trimming shortened V by 5 bases and J by 2 bases, and 21 bases separated the two germline ends. Germline lookup yields CDR1 MNHEY and CDR2 SMNVEV (reference sequence).

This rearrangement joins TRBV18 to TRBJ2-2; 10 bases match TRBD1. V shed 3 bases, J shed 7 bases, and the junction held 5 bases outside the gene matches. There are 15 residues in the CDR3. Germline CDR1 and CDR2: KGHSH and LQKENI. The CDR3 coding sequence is TGTGCCAGCTCACCTGGACAGGGGGGAGTCGGGGAGCTGTTTTTT. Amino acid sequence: CASSPGQGGVGELFF.

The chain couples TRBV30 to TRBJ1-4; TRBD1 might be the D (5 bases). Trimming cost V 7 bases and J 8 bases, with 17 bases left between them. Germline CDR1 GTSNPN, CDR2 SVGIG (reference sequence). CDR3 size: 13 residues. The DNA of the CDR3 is TGTGCCTCAACTGGGGGGGGAGACGAAAAACTGTTTTTT. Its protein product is CASTGGGDEKLFF. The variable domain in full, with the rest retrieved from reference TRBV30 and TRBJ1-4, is SQTIHQWPATLVQPVGSPLSLECTVEGTSNPNLYWYRQAAGRGLQLLFYSVGIGQISSEVPQNLSASRPQDRQFILSSKKLLLSDSGFYLCASTGGGDEKLFFGSGTQLSVL.

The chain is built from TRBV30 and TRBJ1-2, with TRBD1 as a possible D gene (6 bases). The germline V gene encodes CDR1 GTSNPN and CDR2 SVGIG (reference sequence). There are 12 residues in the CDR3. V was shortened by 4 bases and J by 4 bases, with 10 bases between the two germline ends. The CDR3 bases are TGTGCCTGGACTCAGGGGACCTATGGCTACACCTTC. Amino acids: CAWTQGTYGYTF.

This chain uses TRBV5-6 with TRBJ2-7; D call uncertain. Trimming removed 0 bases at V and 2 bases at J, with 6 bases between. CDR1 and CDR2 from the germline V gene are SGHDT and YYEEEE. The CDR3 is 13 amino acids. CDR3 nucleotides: TGTGCCAGCAGCTTGGACACCCCCTACGAGCAGTACTTC. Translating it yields CASSLDTPYEQYF.

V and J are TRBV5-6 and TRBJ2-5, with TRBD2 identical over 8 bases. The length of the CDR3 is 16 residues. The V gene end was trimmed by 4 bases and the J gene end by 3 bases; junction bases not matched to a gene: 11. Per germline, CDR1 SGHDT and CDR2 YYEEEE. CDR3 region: CASSLRSGTREETQYF. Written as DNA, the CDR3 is TGTGCCAGCAGCCTCCGCTCCGGGACTAGGGAAGAGACCCAGTACTTC.

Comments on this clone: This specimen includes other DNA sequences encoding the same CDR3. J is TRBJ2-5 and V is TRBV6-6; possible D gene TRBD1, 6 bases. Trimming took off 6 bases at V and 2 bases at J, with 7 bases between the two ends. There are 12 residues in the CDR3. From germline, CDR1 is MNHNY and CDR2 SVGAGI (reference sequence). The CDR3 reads CASRTGQETQYF. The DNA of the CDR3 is TGTGCCAGCAGGACAGGACAAGAGACCCAGTACTTC.

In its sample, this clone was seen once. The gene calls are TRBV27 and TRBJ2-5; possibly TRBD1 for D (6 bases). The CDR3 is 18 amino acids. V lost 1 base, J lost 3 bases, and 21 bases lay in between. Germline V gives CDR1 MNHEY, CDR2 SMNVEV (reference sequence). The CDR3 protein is CASSLLALPQGTEETQYF. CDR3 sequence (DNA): TGTGCCAGCAGTTTATTGGCCCTTCCACAGGGTACCGAAGAGACCCAGTACTTC.

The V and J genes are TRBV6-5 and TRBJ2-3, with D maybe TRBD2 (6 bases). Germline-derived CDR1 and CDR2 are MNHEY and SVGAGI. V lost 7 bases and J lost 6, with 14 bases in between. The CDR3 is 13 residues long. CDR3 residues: CASTGSLSDTQYF. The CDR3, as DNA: TGTGCCAGCACCGGGAGCCTCTCCGATACGCAGTATTTT.

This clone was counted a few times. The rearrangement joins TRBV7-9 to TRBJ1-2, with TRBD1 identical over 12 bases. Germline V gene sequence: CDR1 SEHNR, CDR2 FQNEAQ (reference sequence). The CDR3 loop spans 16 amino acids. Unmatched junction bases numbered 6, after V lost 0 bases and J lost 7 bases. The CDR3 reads CASSLAGTGGAGGYTF. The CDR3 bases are TGTGCCAGCAGCTTAGCAGGGACAGGGGGCGCAGGTGGCTACACCTTC.

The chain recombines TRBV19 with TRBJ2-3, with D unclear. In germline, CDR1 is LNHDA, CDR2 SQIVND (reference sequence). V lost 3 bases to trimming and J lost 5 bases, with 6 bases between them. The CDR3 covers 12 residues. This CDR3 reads CASSMVGDTQYF. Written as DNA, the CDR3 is TGTGCCAGTAGTATGGTCGGAGATACGCAGTATTTT.

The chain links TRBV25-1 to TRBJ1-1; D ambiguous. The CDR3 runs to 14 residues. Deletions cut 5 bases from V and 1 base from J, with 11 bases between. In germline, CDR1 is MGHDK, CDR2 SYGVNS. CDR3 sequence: CASSPLTQNTEAFF. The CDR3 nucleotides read TGTGCCAGCAGTCCCCTAACCCAGAACACTGAAGCTTTCTTT.

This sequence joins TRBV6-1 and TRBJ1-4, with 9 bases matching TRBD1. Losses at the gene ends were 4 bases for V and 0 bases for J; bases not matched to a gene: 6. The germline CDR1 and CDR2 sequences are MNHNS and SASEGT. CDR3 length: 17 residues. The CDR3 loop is CASSGGQGRTTNEKLFF. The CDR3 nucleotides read TGTGCCAGCAGTGGGGGACAGGGAAGGACAACTAATGAAAAACTGTTTTTT.

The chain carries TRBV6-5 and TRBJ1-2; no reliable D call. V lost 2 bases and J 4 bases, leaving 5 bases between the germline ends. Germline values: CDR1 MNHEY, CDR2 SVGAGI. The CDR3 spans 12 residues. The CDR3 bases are TGTGCCAGCAGTTACGGGCCCTATGGCTACACCTTC. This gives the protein CASSYGPYGYTF.